A selection of T cell receptor beta chains follows, all from one sample in a study of graft-versus-host responses after intestinal transplantation. What these receptors recognize is not known. Repertoires were generated with immunoSEQ multiplex PCR, while TCRdb's copy carries only in-frame clones and drops some. The table records about 100,000 clones, about 90% of them present only once. Sequencing used unstimulated CD4+ T cells sorted from spleen or lymph node cells, obtained before intestinal transplant. These receptor sequences come from a human donor who received an intestinal transplant. The CDR3 runs from the conserved cysteine through the conserved F or W. D genes are given only for firm matches. Some rows mark clone size as missing; the rest say once, few, many or name a class of expanded clone.

V gene	D gene	J gene	clone size	CDR3 DNA	CDR3 protein
TRBV28	.	TRBJ2-1	few	TGTGCCAGCAGTCTTCCCAGGGTACCCTACAATGAGCAGTTCTTC	CASSLPRVPYNEQFF
TRBV7-3	TRBD2	TRBJ2-1	once	TGTGCCAGCAGCTTAATCGGACTAGGTTACAATGAGCAGTTCTTC	CASSLIGLGYNEQFF
TRBV7-3	.	TRBJ2-1	.	TGTGCCAGCAGTCAGAACCTTCCAGGGGGGTACAATGAGCAGTTCTTC	CASSQNLPGGYNEQFF
TRBV11-2	.	TRBJ2-7	.	TGTGCCAGCAGCTTATTTCCACCGGACTCCTACGAGCAGTACTTC	CASSLFPPDSYEQYF
TRBV18	.	TRBJ2-1	.	TGTGCCAGCTCACCACCTCTGTCCCTCTCCTACAATGAGCAGTTCTTC	CASSPPLSLSYNEQFF
TRBV4-2	.	TRBJ1-1	once	TGTGCCAGCAAACAGGGAGAGGGTACTGAAGCTTTCTTT	CASKQGEGTEAFF
TRBV25-1	TRBD1	TRBJ1-3	once	TGTGCCAGCAGTGACCCCTTGACAGGGTATGGAAACACCATATATTTT	CASSDPLTGYGNTIYF
TRBV6-5	.	TRBJ2-1	.	TGTGCCAGCAGTTACTCGGGCGGTAGGTCCTACAATGAGCAGTTCTTC	CASSYSGGRSYNEQFF
TRBV7-6	.	TRBJ1-4	.	TGTGCCAGCAGCTCCACGAGGGGGGCCAACAATGAAAAACTGTTTTTT	CASSSTRGANNEKLFF
TRBV12-5	.	TRBJ2-1	.	TGTGCTAGTGGTTTACGGAGTATTACGAGCTCCTACAATGAGCAGTTCTTC	CASGLRSITSSYNEQFF
TRBV5-1	TRBD1	TRBJ1-1	once	TGCGCCAGCAGCGTGGACAGGATGAACACTGAAGCTTTCTTT	CASSVDRMNTEAFF